Many counts were recorded for the clone carrying this TCR beta chain. Antigen specificity is unknown. As it was prepared, the TCRbeta library received unique molecular identifiers. TCRdb re-analysed the PCR reads in MiXCR, keeping a single row per CDR3 protein. Counted here are about 440,000 distinct CDR3 sequences, 43% occurring once; the ten biggest clones make up 27%. The data stem from a study of T-cell reconstitution after alpha-beta-depleted transplantation in children. Study findings and constraints: Newly generated T cells supplied most T-cell counts and diversity one year post-transplant.

The sample here was PBMCs, taken before TCRalphabeta/CD19-depleted stem cell transplant. The clonotype comes from a girl aged 2-10 years with aplastic anemia, due to receive a stem cell transplant.

The CDR3 is CSVGDVEQYF. Written as DNA, the CDR3 is TGCAGCGTTGGGGACGTGGAGCAGTACTTC. The J gene is TRBJ2-7, the V gene TRBV29-1, with D possibly called TRBD1 or TRBD2 (5 bases each). The germline V and J ends were trimmed by 4 bases and 7 bases, with 8 bases remaining between them. The CDR3 has 10 amino acids. The germline CDR1 and CDR2 sequences are SQVTM and ANQGSEA.